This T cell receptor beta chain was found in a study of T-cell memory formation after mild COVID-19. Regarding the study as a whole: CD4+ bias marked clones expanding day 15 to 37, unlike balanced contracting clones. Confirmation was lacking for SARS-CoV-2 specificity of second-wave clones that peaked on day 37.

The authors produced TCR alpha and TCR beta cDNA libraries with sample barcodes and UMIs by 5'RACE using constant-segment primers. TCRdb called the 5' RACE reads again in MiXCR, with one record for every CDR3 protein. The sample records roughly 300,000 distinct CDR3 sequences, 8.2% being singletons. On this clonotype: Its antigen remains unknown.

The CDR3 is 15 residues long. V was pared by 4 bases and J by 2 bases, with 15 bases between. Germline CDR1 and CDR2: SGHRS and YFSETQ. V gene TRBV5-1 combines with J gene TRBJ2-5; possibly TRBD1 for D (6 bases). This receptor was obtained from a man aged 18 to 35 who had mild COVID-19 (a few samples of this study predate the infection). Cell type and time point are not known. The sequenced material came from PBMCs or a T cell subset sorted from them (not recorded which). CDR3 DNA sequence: TGCGCCAGCAGCAACCCTCAGGGGCTACAAGAGACCCAGTACTTC. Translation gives CASSNPQGLQETQYF.